This entry lists 15 T cell receptor beta chains sequenced from one sample in a study of blood T cell repertoires in COVID-19. Only in-frame clones appear in the TCRdb table, and some are missing; sequencing was by immunoSEQ multiplex PCR. The sample lists roughly 82,000 clones, 90% occurring once. The material sequenced was peripheral blood. The receptors come from a woman aged 45-59 years in a cohort sampled during active COVID-19.

There are a few counts of this clone. V gene TRBV9 combines with J gene TRBJ1-6, with a tentative D call TRBD1 (5 bases). The V gene's germline CDR1 is SGDLS and CDR2 YYNGEE. This CDR3 spans 16 amino acids. V was pared by 2 bases and J by 5 bases, with 14 bases between. Here the CDR3 reads CASSVTPGGDNSPLHF. The CDR3 coding sequence is TGTGCCAGCAGCGTGACCCCTGGGGGGGATAATTCACCCCTCCACTTT.

The chain couples TRBV28 to TRBJ2-1; 11 bases are shared with TRBD2. The CDR3 runs to 17 residues. In germline, CDR1 is MDHEN, CDR2 SYDVKM. V shed 1 base and J 9 bases; nucleotides not matched to a gene: 11. The CDR3 protein is CASSLSGASGRSGEQFF. The CDR3 region has the DNA TGTGCCAGCAGTTTATCCGGGGCTAGCGGGAGGAGTGGTGAGCAGTTCTTC.

The genes are TRBV28 and TRBJ1-5, with D uncertain. V lost 3 bases to trimming and J lost 5 bases, with 11 bases between them. The length of the CDR3 is 14 residues. Germline V gives CDR1 MDHEN, CDR2 SYDVKM. Here the CDR3 reads CASSFRGTDQPQHF. DNA of the CDR3: TGTGCCAGCAGTTTCCGCGGTACGGATCAGCCCCAGCATTTT.

This clone was seen only once. The CDR3 loop reads CASSATGRGYNEQFF. In DNA, the CDR3 is TGTGCCAGCAGCGCCACAGGGAGGGGCTACAATGAGCAGTTCTTC. The gene calls are TRBV7-2 and TRBJ2-1; maybe TRBD2 (7 bases). V dropped 5 bases and J dropped 3 bases, with 14 bases sitting between them. In germline, CDR1 is SGHTA, CDR2 FQGNSA. The CDR3 has 15 amino acids.

The chain carries TRBV21-1 and TRBJ2-2; TRBD1 is the table's D call and was not checked against the DNA. TRBV21-1 is a known pseudogene. The CDR3 sequence is 14 residues long. The chain's CDR3 is CASRETGDTGELFF. The CDR3 bases are TGTGCCAGCAGGGAGACAGGGGACACCGGGGAGCTGTTTTTT.

This chain uses TRBV28 with TRBJ1-3; 7 nucleotides line up with TRBD1. This CDR3 contains 15 residues. Germline V CDR1 and CDR2: MDHEN, SYDVKM. Losses at the gene ends were 4 bases for V and 8 bases for J; bases not matched to a gene: 11. The CDR3 DNA reads as TGTGCCAGCAGTTCTACAGGGGCGATGAGAGACACCATATATTTT. This translates into CASSSTGAMRDTIYF.

The rearrangement joins TRBV2 to TRBJ2-3; 7 bases align to TRBD1. CDR1 is SNHLY, CDR2 FYNNEI, per germline. V gave up 5 bases and J gave up 5 bases; unmatched junction bases: 7. CDR3 length equals 14 residues. This CDR3 is CASSFKGALDTQYF. The CDR3 nucleotides are TGTGCCAGCAGTTTCAAGGGGGCCCTAGATACGCAGTATTTT.

This clone was counted between two and nine times. The V call is TRBV12-3 or TRBV12-4, the J call TRBJ1-1, with D uncertain. The CDR3 consists of 12 residues. Deletions cut 6 bases from V and 1 base from J, with 6 bases between. This CDR3 is CASRFRNTEAFF. In DNA form, the CDR3 reads TGTGCCAGCAGGTTCAGGAACACTGAAGCTTTCTTT.

This clone was detected only a few times. The J gene is TRBJ2-7, the V gene TRBV2, with TRBD1 identical over 9 bases. This CDR3 has 13 amino acids. V dropped 7 bases and J dropped 7; count of bases not matched to a gene: 8. CDR1 is SNHLY and CDR2 is FYNNEI in the germline V gene. The CDR3 region is CASTAQGAGEQYF. DNA for the CDR3: TGTGCCAGCACCGCACAGGGGGCGGGGGAGCAGTACTTC. The full variable domain, its missing parts supplied by reference TRBV2 and TRBJ2-7, is EPEVTQTPSHQVTQMGQEVILRCVPISNHLYFYWYRQILGQKVEFLVSFYNNEISEKSEIFDDQFSVERPDGSNFTLKIRSTKLEDSAMYFCASTAQGAGEQYFGPGTRLTVT.

The J gene is TRBJ1-5, the V gene TRBV19, with D unclear. CDR1 LNHDA and CDR2 SQIVND come from the germline V gene (reference sequence). There are 14 residues in the CDR3. The germline V and J ends were trimmed by 5 bases and 6 bases, with 14 bases remaining between them. The CDR3 DNA reads TGTGCCAGTAGTCTCTCTCAGAAGTTTCAGCCCCAGCATTTT. It encodes CASSLSQKFQPQHF.

The gene calls are TRBV19 and TRBJ1-2, with D possibly being TRBD1 (5 bases). Trimming took 7 bases from V and 0 from J, leaving 15 bases between them. CDR1 LNHDA and CDR2 SQIVND come from the germline V gene (reference sequence). This CDR3 has 15 residues. The CDR3 sequence is CASTKPGGTNYGYTF. CDR3 in DNA: TGTGCCAGTACCAAACCGGGGGGGACTAACTATGGCTACACCTTC.

This clone was detected a few times. The gene calls are TRBV6-6 and TRBJ2-7; TRBD2 agrees at 8 bases. Losses at the gene ends were 6 bases for V and 0 bases for J; bases not matched to a gene: 7. Germline V gene sequence: CDR1 MNHNY, CDR2 SVGAGI (reference sequence). This CDR3 region has 15 residues. The CDR3 protein is CASSPTSGDSYEQYF. In DNA, the CDR3 is TGTGCCAGCAGCCCTACTAGCGGAGACTCCTACGAGCAGTACTTC.

The gene calls are TRBV18 and TRBJ2-7; 7 nucleotides agree with TRBD2. CDR1 KGHSH and CDR2 LQKENI come from the germline V gene. The CDR3 is 14 residues long. J gave up 4 bases and V 2 bases, and 5 bases lay outside the gene matches. CDR3 in amino acids: CASSPLGEGYEQYF. CDR3 sequence (DNA): TGTGCCAGCTCACCATTAGGGGAGGGGTACGAGCAGTACTTC.

The chain's CDR3 is CASSLRTRPSKETQYF. Written as DNA, the CDR3 is TGTGCCAGCAGCTTGCGGACTAGACCTAGTAAAGAGACCCAGTACTTC. The chain is built from TRBV5-4 and TRBJ2-5, with TRBD2 matching over 7 bases. The CDR3 is 16 amino acids. Germline V gene lookup returns CDR1 SGHNT and CDR2 YYREEE (reference sequence). V was clipped by 1 base and J by 3 bases; unmatched bases: 9.

V and J are TRBV10-3 and TRBJ2-7; 11 bases fit TRBD1. Germline lookup yields CDR1 ENHRY and CDR2 SYGVKD. With 2 bases clipped from V and 5 bases from J, the junction kept 5 bases outside the gene matches. CDR3 length: 15 amino acids. CDR3: CAISERGQGGNEQYF. CDR3 DNA: TGTGCCATCAGTGAGCGGGGACAGGGGGGCAACGAGCAGTACTTC.